Each of the 15 T cell receptor beta chains below was sequenced from the same sample in a study of neurological immune-mediated disorders. TCRdb recomputed calls from the 5' RACE reads with MiXCR, one row per CDR3 protein. The sample has tens of thousands of distinct CDR3 sequences; approximately 13% are singletons. Described time point: longitudinal time-point 1 (baseline). The sequenced material came from PBMCs. Receptors were obtained from a female donor with HTLV-1-associated myelopathy (HAM/TSP).

This clonotype was observed many times. V usage is TRBV2 and J usage is TRBJ1-1, with no clear D. V was shortened by 4 bases and J by 1 base, with 10 bases between the two germline ends. Germline values: CDR1 SNHLY, CDR2 FYNNEI. CDR3 length equals 14 residues. In nucleotides, the CDR3 is TGTGCCAGCAGTGTTAGTCGACAGAACACTGAAGCTTTCTTT. Protein sequence: CASSVSRQNTEAFF.

This clonotype was found many times. J is TRBJ2-5 and V is TRBV7-2; D is undetermined. The germline V gene has CDR1 SGHTA and CDR2 FQGNSA. The CDR3 is 14 amino acids. The V and J ends lost 2 bases and 1 base respectively, with 8 bases between them. This CDR3 is CASSLRHFQETQYF. For the CDR3, the DNA is TGTGCCAGCAGCTTACGACACTTCCAAGAGACCCAGTACTTC.

This clonotype was detected many times. V is TRBV27 and J is TRBJ1-5; TRBD1 agrees at 7 bases. Germline V lookup: CDR1 MNHEY, CDR2 SMNVEV (reference sequence). The CDR3 is 15 amino acids. Losses at the gene ends were 5 bases for V and 0 bases for J; bases not matched to a gene: 4. The CDR3 loop is CASSPTGSSNQPQHF. In nucleotides, the CDR3 is TGTGCCAGCAGTCCGACAGGGAGTAGCAATCAGCCCCAGCATTTT.

This clonotype is judged medium-sized. This chain uses TRBV29-1 with TRBJ2-3; TRBD1 aligns across 7 bases. Germline loops: CDR1 SQVTM, CDR2 ANQGSEA. Trimming took 6 bases from V and 2 from J; bases not matched to a gene: 5. The length of the CDR3 is 13 residues. The CDR3 DNA is TGCAGCGTGAGGGGGCAGAACACAGATACGCAGTATTTT. Amino acid sequence: CSVRGQNTDTQYF.

This clonotype was counted ten times or more. The chain combines TRBV28 with TRBJ2-3, with 12 positions matching TRBD2. J gave up 3 bases and V 5 bases, and 21 bases lay outside the gene matches. This CDR3 region has 21 residues. Germline CDR1 is MDHEN and CDR2 is SYDVKM. As DNA, the CDR3 is TGTGCCAGCAGTCCAACGGGACTAGCGGGTATAGCACACTACGGTACAGATACGCAGTATTTT. This translates into CASSPTGLAGIAHYGTDTQYF.

This clonotype occurred many times. The chain employs TRBV5-6 and TRBJ2-7, with D perhaps TRBD1 (6 bases). V was pared by 4 bases and J by 11 bases, with 16 bases between. The CDR3 is 12 amino acids. Germline CDR1 SGHDT, CDR2 YYEEEE. This CDR3 reads CASSRHRDPEYF. The CDR3 region has the DNA TGTGCCAGCAGCAGACACAGGGACCCAGAGTACTTC.

At least ten counts were recorded for this clonotype. The CDR3 bases are TGCGCCAGCTCCACTCGGACAGGGGGCGAAGAGACCCAGTACTTC. The encoded protein is CASSTRTGGEETQYF. The J gene is TRBJ2-5, the V gene TRBV5-1; 11 nucleotides match TRBD1. CDR1 SGHRS and CDR2 YFSETQ come from the germline V gene. The CDR3 contains 15 residues. Trimming removed 7 bases from V and 3 bases from J; junction bases left unmatched: 8.

Points on this clonotype: A clone one base away is much larger, so this may be a read error. V is TRBV27 and J is TRBJ1-4; the D gene is possibly TRBD1 (6 bases). Germline V gene lookup returns CDR1 MNHEY and CDR2 SMNVEV (reference sequence). This CDR3 is 13 amino acids long. Trimming shortened V by 6 bases and J by 14 bases, and 19 bases separated the two germline ends. CDR3 DNA: TGTGCCAGCAGCCCTCTACGGGGGGCGAATCTGTTTTTT. As protein: CASSPLRGANLFF. Based on the CDR3 plus reference TRBV27 and TRBJ1-4, the full variable domain is EAQVTQNPRYLITVTGKKLTVTCSQNMNHEYMSWYRQDPGLGLRQIYYSMNVEVTDKGDVPEGYKVSRKEKRNFPLILESPSPNQTSLYFCASSPLRGANLFFGSGTQLSVL.

This clonotype was seen ten or more times. This rearrangement joins TRBV5-1 to TRBJ1-6; D gene uncertain. Germline CDR1 SGHRS, CDR2 YFSETQ. The CDR3 spans 13 residues. V lost 0 bases and J 7 bases, leaving 5 bases between the germline ends. CDR3 nucleotides: TGCGCCAGCAGCTTGGAATCAAATTCACCCCTCCACTTT. Amino acid sequence: CASSLESNSPLHF.

This clonotype has more than one count but fewer than ten. This chain connects TRBV6-5 to TRBJ1-5, with TRBD1 matching 7 bases. Losses at the gene ends were 5 bases for V and 4 bases for J; bases not matched to a gene: 8. Germline lookup yields CDR1 MNHEY and CDR2 SVGAGI. This CDR3 comprises 15 residues. The CDR3 coding sequence is TGTGCCAGCAGTAAGGACAGGAAGGGAAATCAGCCCCAGCATTTT. It codes for CASSKDRKGNQPQHF.

This clonotype was counted ten times or more. This chain links TRBV9 with TRBJ2-7; D is ambiguous. Per germline, CDR1 SGDLS and CDR2 YYNGEE. This CDR3 spans 13 amino acids. V was trimmed by 0 bases and J by 2 bases, leaving 6 bases between them. The CDR3 bases are TGTGCCAGCAGCGTAGCTCCAGCCTACGAGCAGTACTTC. Residues: CASSVAPAYEQYF.

Of note for this clonotype: One base away lies a much larger clone, so this may be a sequencing read error. The chain recombines TRBV7-9 with TRBJ2-5, with 7 bases lining up with TRBD1. This CDR3 spans 15 amino acids. From germline, CDR1 is SEHNR and CDR2 FQNEAQ (reference sequence). CDR3 protein: CTSSLGTEYQETQYF. In DNA form, the CDR3 reads TGTACCAGCAGCTTAGGGACAGAGTACCAAGAGACCCAGTACTTC.

This clonotype was recorded many times. The J gene is TRBJ2-7, the V gene TRBV12-3 or TRBV12-4, with 8 bases identical to TRBD2. J gave up 10 bases and V 2 bases, and 10 bases lay outside the gene matches. This CDR3 comprises 14 residues. In DNA, the CDR3 is TGTGCCAGCAGTTTAACCGGGACTAGTAGGAGCCAGTACTTC. Translation: CASSLTGTSRSQYF.

This clonotype was recorded many times. The genes are TRBV3-1 and TRBJ2-3; D unclear. The germline V gene encodes CDR1 LGHDT and CDR2 YNNKEL (reference sequence). The CDR3 is 12 residues long. Trimming removed 1 base from V and 4 bases from J, with 3 bases in between. The CDR3 DNA sequence: TGTGCCAGCAGCCAAGGGCCAGATACGCAGTATTTT. Amino acid sequence: CASSQGPDTQYF.

This clonotype was recorded at least ten times. This chain links TRBV7-2 with TRBJ1-5; D is ambiguous. V was shortened by 2 bases and J by 0 bases, with 8 bases between the two germline ends. The germline V gene has CDR1 SGHTA and CDR2 FQGNSA. The CDR3 is made up of 15 amino acids. The CDR3 here is CASSLQGDSNQPQHF. CDR3 DNA: TGTGCCAGCAGCTTACAAGGAGATAGCAATCAGCCCCAGCATTTT.